Presented here are 21 T cell receptor beta chains from one specimen sequenced in a study. TCRdb re-called the 5' RACE reads through MiXCR, storing one row per CDR3 protein. The sample contains approximately 40,000 distinct CDR3 sequences, 15% to 20% of which appear only once. The sequencing sample was made of naive CD4+ T cells sorted from a lymph node. Subset meaning: naive CD4+ T cells, CD4+CD45RA+CD25-. The receptors shown here come from a female donor with breast cancer.

On this clonotype itself: One end of the junction varies from germline; a read error may be responsible. The chain has TRBV24-1 and TRBJ2-3; 7 bases line up with TRBD2. From germline, CDR1 is KGHDR and CDR2 SFDVKD. CDR3 length: 14 residues. CDR3 residues: CATREGGSQNTQYF. CDR3 nucleotides: TGCGCCACCAGAGAGGGCGGGAGCCAAAATACGCAGTATTTT.

Concerning this clonotype: At one of its ends the junction is not consistent with the germline gene, which may arise from a read error. This rearrangement joins TRBV5-1 to TRBJ2-3; 7 bases are a match to TRBD2. The germline V gene encodes CDR1 SGHRS and CDR2 YFSETQ. CDR3 length equals 16 residues. CDR3 loop: CACSLVAGVRTDTQYF. The CDR3 nucleotides read TGCGCCTGCAGCTTGGTTGCGGGAGTCCGCACAGATACGCAGTATTTT.

V gene TRBV5-1 combines with J gene TRBJ2-3; D not certain. This CDR3 is built from 13 residues. The germline V and J ends were trimmed by 4 bases and 2 bases, with 8 bases remaining between them. The germline V gene encodes CDR1 SGHRS and CDR2 YFSETQ. This CDR3 reads CASSMENTDTQYF. CDR3 coding DNA: TGCGCCAGCAGCATGGAAAACACAGATACGCAGTATTTT.

This chain links TRBV6-1 with TRBJ2-1; D remains ambiguous. From germline, CDR1 is MNHNS and CDR2 SASEGT. V was clipped by 0 bases and J by 4 bases, with 22 bases between them. This CDR3 region has 19 residues. CDR3 nucleotide sequence: TGTGCCAGCAGTGAAGCGCTCGGAGTATGGGGTACAGAGTACAATGAGCAGTTCTTC. It is translated as CASSEALGVWGTEYNEQFF.

This clonotype was observed once. Relative to the germline gene, one junction end is altered; a read error may explain this. V and J are TRBV20-1 and TRBJ2-1, with D unclear. The CDR3 runs 12 residues. Germline V gene sequence: CDR1 DFQATT, CDR2 SNEGSKA (reference sequence). CDR3 DNA: TGCAGTGCTAGAGATGACCAGGATGAGCGGTTCTTC. The encoded protein is CSARDDQDERFF.

V gene TRBV4-1 combines with J gene TRBJ2-7, with TRBD2 matching over 13 bases. V gave up 1 base and J gave up 5 bases; unmatched junction bases: 17. The germline V gene has CDR1 MGHRA and CDR2 YSYEKL. The CDR3 has 20 amino acids. The CDR3 DNA sequence: TGCGCCAGCAGCCAAGCCCAGAGCGGAGGGACTAGCGGGGCCTCTGACGAGCAGTACTTC. It is translated as CASSQAQSGGTSGASDEQYF.

The chain carries TRBV20-1 and TRBJ2-3, with D hard to call. This CDR3 is 14 amino acids long. V lost 6 bases and J lost 4, with 17 bases in between. The germline CDR1 and CDR2 sequences are DFQATT and SNEGSKA (reference sequence). The CDR3 is CSAVSPVRPDTQYF. The CDR3 DNA sequence: TGCAGTGCAGTTTCCCCAGTCCGCCCAGATACGCAGTATTTT.

The chain joins TRBV12-3 or TRBV12-4 to TRBJ2-7; D unclear. The CDR3 length is 13 residues. V was shortened by 3 bases and J by 4 bases, with 10 bases between the two germline ends. The CDR3 spells CASSFQVGYEQYF. The CDR3 nucleotides are TGTGCCAGCAGTTTCCAGGTCGGGTACGAGCAGTACTTC.

Note on this clonotype: This sequence may be a read error, since a much larger clone differs from it by one base. This chain uses TRBV2 with TRBJ2-2; D is undetermined. The CDR3 length is 17 residues. Trimming left V 5 bases short and J 5 bases short, with 21 bases between. CDR1 is SNHLY, CDR2 FYNNEI, per germline. CDR3: CASSRYPTGVGTGELFF. CDR3 nucleotide sequence: TGTGCCAGCAGTCGTTATCCCACGGGCGTTGGGACCGGGGAGCTGTTTTTT.

To note about this clonotype: This may come from a read error, since a much larger clone is one base off. The V call is TRBV29-1, the J call TRBJ2-7; D not certain. Deletions cut 5 bases from V and 3 bases from J, with 14 bases between. Germline lookup yields CDR1 SQVTM and CDR2 ANQGSEA. The CDR3 consists of 13 residues. Written as DNA, the CDR3 is TGCAGCGTTAAGGGTCGGGTTCACTACGAGCAGTACTTC. Residues: CSVKGRVHYEQYF.

This clonotype has more than one count but fewer than ten. The V call is TRBV5-7, the J call TRBJ1-5, with D unclear. TRBV5-7 is treated as an ORF (open reading frame) with a function not yet certain. The CDR3 spans 15 residues. Trimming pared 4 bases from V and 3 bases from J, leaving 14 bases between. Here the CDR3 reads CASSGRRHLNQPQHF. The CDR3 DNA reads TGTGCCAGCAGCGGGAGACGGCACCTCAATCAGCCCCAGCATTTT.

This clonotype showed up many times. The chain uses TRBV5-1 and TRBJ2-7; D may match TRBD1 or TRBD2 (5 bases each). The length of the CDR3 is 16 residues. Trimming removed 4 bases from V and 5 bases from J, with 22 bases in between. Germline V gene data show CDR1 as SGHRS and CDR2 as YFSETQ. CDR3 amino acids: CASSAGIGMGVDEQYF. Written as DNA, the CDR3 is TGCGCCAGCAGCGCTGGAATAGGGATGGGGGTGGACGAGCAGTACTTC. The full variable domain, with the rest looked up from reference TRBV5-1 and TRBJ2-7, is KAGVTQTPRYLIKTRGQQVTLSCSPISGHRSVSWYQQTPGQGLQFLFEYFSETQRNKGNFPGRFSGRQFSNSRSEMNVSTLELGDSALYLCASSAGIGMGVDEQYFGPGTRLTVT.

At least ten counts were recorded for this clonotype. The genes are TRBV9 and TRBJ1-2; 9 nucleotides align to TRBD1. The CDR3 totals 21 residues. The trim removed 3 bases at V and 4 bases at J, leaving 25 bases unmatched. In germline, CDR1 is SGDLS, CDR2 YYNGEE. CDR3 in DNA: TGTGCCAGCAGCGAGCCAGGGAATATCGGGGGACAGGGTTTGGGTCCCTATGGCTACACCTTC. It specifies CASSEPGNIGGQGLGPYGYTF.

The V call is TRBV30, the J call TRBJ2-5; no definite D call. V dropped 3 bases and J dropped 2 bases, with 7 bases sitting between them. The CDR3 runs to 12 residues. Germline loops: CDR1 GTSNPN, CDR2 SVGIG (reference sequence). DNA of the CDR3: TGTGCCTGGAGCCGCAGACAAGAGACCCAGTACTTC. This codes for CAWSRRQETQYF.

This clonotype was seen a few times. The V gene is TRBV4-2, the J gene TRBJ2-2; tentatively, D is TRBD2 (6 bases). The V gene lost 4 bases and the J gene lost 4 bases, with 16 bases spanning the gap. Germline loops: CDR1 LGHNA, CDR2 YNFKEQ. This CDR3 has 16 residues. CDR3 amino acids: CASSPPYGSGTGELFF. As DNA, the CDR3 is TGTGCCAGCAGCCCCCCTTACGGGAGTGGCACCGGGGAGCTGTTTTTT.

This clonotype was observed many times. The rearrangement uses TRBV5-1 and TRBJ1-1; 7 nucleotides align to TRBD1. This CDR3 spans 12 amino acids. V was pared by 4 bases and J by 5 bases, with 2 bases of the junction left unmatched. The germline V gene has CDR1 SGHRS and CDR2 YFSETQ. The DNA for the CDR3 is TGCGCCAGCAGCGGGGGACAGACTGAAGCTTTCTTT. The encoded protein is CASSGGQTEAFF. Full variable domain (remainder filled in from reference TRBV5-1 and TRBJ1-1): KAGVTQTPRYLIKTRGQQVTLSCSPISGHRSVSWYQQTPGQGLQFLFEYFSETQRNKGNFPGRFSGRQFSNSRSEMNVSTLELGDSALYLCASSGGQTEAFFGQGTRLTVV.

The chain recombines TRBV18 with TRBJ1-2; no firm D call. Trimming pared 5 bases from V and 2 bases from J, leaving 9 bases between. Germline loops: CDR1 KGHSH, CDR2 LQKENI. The CDR3 has 13 amino acids. The CDR3 reads CASSVEKNYGYTF. The CDR3 coding sequence is TGTGCCAGCTCAGTTGAGAAGAACTATGGCTACACCTTC.

This clonotype was recorded a few times. The chain carries TRBV20-1 and TRBJ1-2; TRBD1 matches 9 bases. Germline CDR1 reads DFQATT; CDR2 reads SNEGSKA (reference sequence). The CDR3 sequence is 15 residues long. V lost 3 bases to trimming and J lost 7 bases; unmatched junction nucleotides: 12. The CDR3 bases are TGCAGTGCTAGCCGGGACAGGGAGGGAGGGCTTGGCTACACCTTC. Its translation is CSASRDREGGLGYTF.

At least ten counts were recorded for this clonotype. This chain uses TRBV24-1 with TRBJ1-4, with D tentatively TRBD1 (5 bases). Germline V gene data show CDR1 as KGHDR and CDR2 as SFDVKD. The V end lost 2 bases, the J end lost 7 bases, and 13 bases lay between the germline ends. The CDR3 loop spans 15 amino acids. This chain's CDR3 is CATSDSGTEPEKLFF. In DNA form, the CDR3 reads TGTGCCACCAGTGATTCTGGGACGGAGCCTGAAAAACTGTTTTTT.

V and J are TRBV7-2 and TRBJ2-7, with D unresolved. CDR3 size: 11 residues. With 6 bases removed from V and 0 bases from J, the gap between germline ends came to 3 bases. The germline V gene encodes CDR1 SGHTA and CDR2 FQGNSA. CDR3 sequence reads: CASRSSYEQYF. The CDR3 DNA follows: TGTGCCAGCAGAAGCTCCTACGAGCAGTACTTC.

The V gene is TRBV5-1, the J gene TRBJ1-1, with D unresolved. There are 13 residues in the CDR3. The V gene's germline CDR1 is SGHRS and CDR2 YFSETQ. V lost 0 bases and J 0 bases, leaving 3 bases between the germline ends. The DNA of the CDR3 is TGCGCCAGCAGCTTGGAGGTGAACACTGAAGCTTTCTTT. Amino acid sequence: CASSLEVNTEAFF.